This section outlines one T cell receptor (beta chain) sequence together with its context. V was pared by 4 bases and J by 6 bases, with 26 bases between. CDR3 length equals 18 residues. The V gene's germline CDR1 is SGHTS and CDR2 YDEGEE. This entry comes from a study of technical replicates of blood from several donors. The assay was immunoSEQ multiplex PCR, and TCRdb's table has in-frame clones only and misses some. Of almost 70,000 clones detected, approximately 90% appear once; the ten largest clones hold 4.7%. The clonotype was recovered from a human donor in good health. Some clones in this sample may be carry-over from other donors' samples. Sequenced material: PBMCs. This chain connects TRBV5-8 to TRBJ1-5; D is unresolved. The CDR3 coding sequence is TGTGCCAGCAGCCCGCCGTATGAGAGCTTGGCGCTAGGTCAGCCCCAGCATTTT. It codes for CASSPPYESLALGQPQHF. Based on the CDR3 plus reference TRBV5-8 and TRBJ1-5, the full variable domain is EAGVTQSPTHLIKTRGQQATLRCSPISGHTSVYWYQQALGLGLQFLLWYDEGEERNRGNFPPRFSGRQFPNYSSELNVNALELEDSALYLCASSPPYESLALGQPQHFGDGTRLSIL.